This record concerns one T cell receptor (beta chain) sequence. The sample is drawn from a study of blood T cell repertoires in COVID-19. Study-wide context: COVID-19 samples, acute and convalescent, were from the United States, Italy and Spain.

Only in-frame clones appear in the TCRdb table, and some are missing; sequencing was by immunoSEQ multiplex PCR. The sample consists of some 290,000 clones, roughly 90% of them appearing once. Seattle researchers signed up patients amid active infection and tracked them longitudinally. V was trimmed by 4 bases and J by 5 bases, leaving 9 bases between them. The germline gives CDR1 MNHEY, CDR2 SVGAGI. The CDR3 runs 13 residues. This chain connects TRBV6-5 to TRBJ1-5, with D possibly matching TRBD1 (6 bases). This clonotype originated in a woman aged 25 to 39 with COVID-19, enrolled during active disease. The specimen was peripheral blood. In DNA, the CDR3 is TGTGCCAGCAGTTTAGACAGGTATCAGCCCCAGCATTTT. It is translated as CASSLDRYQPQHF.